The TCR beta chain under discussion was sequenced for a study of CD8+CD57+ T cells in acquired aplastic anemia. At the level of the study: Recorded DNA amounts for sorted CD4+ and CD8+ cells had an average of approximately 3.2 ug.

Researchers used genomic DNA as the template to profile TCR beta VDJ and CDR3. Via MiXCR, TCRdb re-called the reads, giving one row per CDR3 protein. This sample has approximately 45,000 distinct CDR3 sequences, with around 70% found just once. Findings and caveats of the study: With respect to CD8+ Simpson's diversity, patients and controls did not differ significantly. Overlapping CD8+ CDR3 repertoires of patients and controls contained nearly 30 shared sequences.

The CDR3 length is 15 residues. V was pared by 9 bases and J by 3 bases, with 12 bases of the junction left unmatched. Germline V gene data show CDR1 as LNHDA and CDR2 as SQIVND (reference sequence). With regard to this clonotype: Its matching antigen is unknown.

The sequence derives from a human donor in good health, serving as a control. The chain employs TRBV19 and TRBJ2-7, with 9 bases lining up with TRBD1. The source material was sorted CD4+, CD8+, or CD8+CD57+ T cells (not recorded which) from PBMCs. CDR3 nucleotides: TGTGCCAGCAGCTCCCCCGGGACAGGGAGCTACGAGCAGTACTTC. Its translation: CASSSPGTGSYEQYF.